A single sample gave rise to the 6 T cell receptor beta chains below, sequenced in a study of tissue T cells after allogeneic stem cell transplantation (dated by TCRdb to between 2021 and 2024). The library relied on the immunoSEQ multiplex PCR assay. The clones in this table, taken by TCRdb from immuneACCESS, are in-frame only. Not every clone is retained; where verified, under half of the shortfall comes from an unresolved V gene, and the cause of the rest is unknown. This sample is represented by about 7,900 clones; under 50% of them were singletons. Around 8.6% of the sample lies in the top ten. Reading the label with the study, this specimen's time point is: mouse harvest day 7 after allogeneic transplant. Each mouse graft, delivered by tail vein injection, combined 10^6 splenic CD5+ T cells with 10^7 T-cell-depleted bone marrow cells. The sample consisted of gut tissue. The receptor set was obtained from a female BALB/c mouse given C57BL/6 T cells with graft-versus-host disease after an allogeneic hematopoietic cell transplant.

As to this clone: The gene names given are mouse names. The read terminates 1 residue ahead of where the CDR3 ends, so the germline J gene completes it. The chain combines TRBV13-1 with TRBJ2-7; D unresolved. The CDR3 runs 12 residues. The germline gives CDR1 NSHNY, CDR2 SYGAGN. V was pared by 2 bases and J by 3 bases, with 6 bases between. This CDR3 is CASSDPFYEQYF. CDR3 DNA, as far as it was read: TGTGCCAGCAGTGACCCCTTCTATGAACAGTAC.

Concerning this clone itself: Germline and genes: mouse. The missing CDR3 end, 1 residue past where the read stops, is filled in from the germline J gene. The chain links TRBV26 to TRBJ1-4; no clear D gene. Germline V gives CDR1 KGHPV, CDR2 FQNQEV (reference sequence). CDR3 length equals 14 residues. V was shortened by 2 bases and J by 3 bases, with 7 bases between the two germline ends. CDR3 sequence: CASSLGSANERLFF. Incomplete CDR3 DNA: TGTGCCAGCAGTCTGGGTTCAGCCAACGAAAGATTATTT. The full variable domain, in which reference TRBV26 and TRBJ1-4 provide the parts outside the CDR3, is NSKVIQTPRYLVKGQGQKAKMRCIPEKGHPVVFWYQQNKNNEFKFLINFQNQEVLQQIDMTEKRFSAECPSNSPCSLEIQSSEAGDSALYLCASSLGSANERLFFGHGTKLSVL.

This clone was seen only a few times. The gene names given are mouse names. The CDR3 end falls 1 residue outside the read, so it is completed with the germline J gene. The chain employs TRBV2 and TRBJ2-4; 9 bases align to TRBD1. Trimming at V came to 0 bases and at J to 0 bases, leaving 7 bases not matched to a gene. The CDR3 loop spans 18 amino acids. Germline loops: CDR1 LGHNA, CDR2 YSYQKL. The sequenced part of the CDR3 DNA is TGTGCCAGCAGCCAAGAACCGGGACAGGGTCCTAGTCAAAACACCTTGTAC. Protein product: CASSQEPGQGPSQNTLY. Given in full, the CDR3 is CASSQEPGQGPSQNTLYF.

As for this clone: Each gene name is a mouse one. The read ends 1 residue before the CDR3 terminus; that terminus is restored from the germline J gene. The rearrangement links TRBV31 to TRBJ2-1, with 12 bases lining up with TRBD2. After removal of 0 bases from V and 7 bases from J, the junction contained 1 base not matched to a gene. In germline, CDR1 is GKSSPN, CDR2 SITVG. CDR3 length: 14 amino acids. CDR3 sequence reads: CAWSLGLGGAEQFF. Incomplete CDR3 DNA: TGTGCCTGGAGTCTAGGACTGGGGGGGGCTGAGCAGTTC.

Regarding this clone: A read error may account for a junction end that differs from germline. Genes and germline come from the mouse. The observed sequence ends 1 residue before the CDR3 terminus, with the missing tail filled in from the germline J gene. This rearrangement joins TRBV13-3 to TRBJ2-7, with D unresolved. In germline, CDR1 is NNHDY, CDR2 SYVADS. The CDR3 length is 13 residues. The DNA read from the CDR3 is TGTGCCAGCGGTGACGGGTCCGTCTATGAACAGTAC. Translated, it gives CASGDGSVYEQY. The entire CDR3 reads CASGDGSVYEQYF.

In the case of this clone: The gene names here belong to mouse. CDR3 in amino acids: CASSLGTGDERLFF. The part of the CDR3 DNA that was read is TGTGCAAGCAGCTTGGGGACAGGGGACGAAAGATTATTT. The chain joins TRBV16 to TRBJ1-4, with 10 bases matching TRBD1. Coverage ceases 1 residue before the CDR3 finishes, and the germline J gene fills in the end. The junction had 1 base not matched to a gene; V was cut back by 3 bases and J by 6 bases. The CDR3 is 14 amino acids. CDR1 is SGHSA and CDR2 is FRNQAP in the germline V gene.